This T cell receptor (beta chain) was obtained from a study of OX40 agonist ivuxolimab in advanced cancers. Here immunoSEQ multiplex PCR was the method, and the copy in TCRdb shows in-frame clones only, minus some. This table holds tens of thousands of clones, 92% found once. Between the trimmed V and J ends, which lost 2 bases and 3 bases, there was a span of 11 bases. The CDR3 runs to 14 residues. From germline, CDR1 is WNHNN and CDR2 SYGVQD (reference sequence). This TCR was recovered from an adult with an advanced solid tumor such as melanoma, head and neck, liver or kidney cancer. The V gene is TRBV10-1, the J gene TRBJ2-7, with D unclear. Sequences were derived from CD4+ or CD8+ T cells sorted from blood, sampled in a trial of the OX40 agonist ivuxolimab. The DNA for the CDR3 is TGCGCCAGCAGTGAGAAGAGGCGTAACTACGAGCAGTACTTC. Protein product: CASSEKRRNYEQYF.